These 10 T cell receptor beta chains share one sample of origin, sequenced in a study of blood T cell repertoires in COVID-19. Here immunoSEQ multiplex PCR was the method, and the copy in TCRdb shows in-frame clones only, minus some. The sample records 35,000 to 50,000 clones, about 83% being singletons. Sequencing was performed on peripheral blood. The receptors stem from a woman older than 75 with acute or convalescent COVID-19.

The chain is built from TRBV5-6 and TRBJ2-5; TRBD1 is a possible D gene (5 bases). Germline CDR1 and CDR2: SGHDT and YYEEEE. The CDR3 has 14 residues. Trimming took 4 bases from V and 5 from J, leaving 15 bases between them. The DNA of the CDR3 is TGTGCCAGCAGCCCCAGGGTTGGGCTGGAGACCCAGTACTTC. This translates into CASSPRVGLETQYF.

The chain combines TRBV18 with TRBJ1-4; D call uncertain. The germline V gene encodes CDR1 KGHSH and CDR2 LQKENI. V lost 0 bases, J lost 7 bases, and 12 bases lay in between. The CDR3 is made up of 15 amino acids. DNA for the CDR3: TGTGCCAGCTCACCACCGTTGGGCAGAGTTGAAAAACTGTTTTTT. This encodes CASSPPLGRVEKLFF.

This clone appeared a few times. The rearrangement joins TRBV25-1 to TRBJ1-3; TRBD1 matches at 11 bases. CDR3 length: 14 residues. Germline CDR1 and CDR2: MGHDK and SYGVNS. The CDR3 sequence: CGAAGQGAGNTIYF. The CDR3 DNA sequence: TGTGGTGCGGCGGGACAGGGGGCTGGAAACACCATATATTTT.

The CDR3 nucleotides read TGTGCCAGTAGTATCGGACAGGGGATGATCCAGCCCCAGCATTTT. As protein: CASSIGQGMIQPQHF. This chain uses TRBV19 with TRBJ1-5, with 9 bases fitting TRBD1. The J segment lost 7 bases and the V segment lost 3 bases, leaving 7 bases of the junction unmatched. Germline V CDR1 and CDR2: LNHDA, SQIVND (reference sequence). CDR3 length equals 15 residues.

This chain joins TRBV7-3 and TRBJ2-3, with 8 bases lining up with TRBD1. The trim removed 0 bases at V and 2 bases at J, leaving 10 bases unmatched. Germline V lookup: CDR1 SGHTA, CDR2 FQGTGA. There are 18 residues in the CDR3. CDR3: CASSLTSPGTGTTDTQYF. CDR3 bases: TGTGCCAGCAGCTTAACCTCACCCGGGACAGGAACCACAGATACGCAGTATTTT.

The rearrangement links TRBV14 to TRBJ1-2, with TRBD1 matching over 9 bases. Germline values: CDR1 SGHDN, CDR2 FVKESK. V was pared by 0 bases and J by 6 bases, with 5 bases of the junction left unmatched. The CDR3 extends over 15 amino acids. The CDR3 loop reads CASSQDVTGGHGYTF. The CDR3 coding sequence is TGTGCCAGCAGCCAAGATGTAACAGGGGGCCATGGCTACACCTTC.

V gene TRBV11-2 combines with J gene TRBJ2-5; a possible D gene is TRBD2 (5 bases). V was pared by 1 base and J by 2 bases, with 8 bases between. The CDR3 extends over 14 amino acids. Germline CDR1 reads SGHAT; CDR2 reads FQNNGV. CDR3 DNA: TGTGCCAGCAGCTTAGTGGGGAGTCAAGAGACCCAGTACTTC. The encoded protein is CASSLVGSQETQYF.

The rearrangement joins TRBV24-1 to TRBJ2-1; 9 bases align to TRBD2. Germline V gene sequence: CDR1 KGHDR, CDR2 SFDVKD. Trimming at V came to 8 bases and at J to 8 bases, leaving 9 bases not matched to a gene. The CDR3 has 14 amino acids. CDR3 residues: CATKSGGSSHEQFF. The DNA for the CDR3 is TGTGCCACCAAGAGCGGGGGGAGTAGTCATGAGCAGTTCTTC.

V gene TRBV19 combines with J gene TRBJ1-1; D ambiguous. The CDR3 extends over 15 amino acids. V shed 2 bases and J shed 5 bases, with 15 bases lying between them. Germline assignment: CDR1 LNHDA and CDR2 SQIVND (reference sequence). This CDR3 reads CASSIPGKGTTEAFF. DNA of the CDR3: TGTGCCAGTAGTATACCGGGGAAGGGAACGACTGAAGCTTTCTTT.

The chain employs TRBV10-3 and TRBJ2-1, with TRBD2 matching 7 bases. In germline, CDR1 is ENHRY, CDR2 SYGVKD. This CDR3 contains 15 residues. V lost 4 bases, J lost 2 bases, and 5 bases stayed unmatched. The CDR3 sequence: CAISAPSGTYNEQFF. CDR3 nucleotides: TGTGCCATCAGTGCCCCTAGCGGTACCTACAATGAGCAGTTCTTC.